These T cell receptor beta chains were read from a single sample in a study of tumor and adjacent non-tumor tissue in lung cancer. Using its own MiXCR run on the multiplex PCR reads, TCRdb lists one record per CDR3 protein. The sample has about 48,000 distinct CDR3 sequences; about 68% are singletons. Material for sequencing was distant non-tumor lung tissue. All receptors derive from a woman aged 70 to 79 with non-small cell lung cancer. CDR3s include the opening cysteine and the closing phenylalanine or tryptophan. A D gene is named only where the DNA matches it firmly. Only some rows state a clone size, as once, few, many or a class for expanded clones.

d_gene,v_gene,abundance,j_gene,CDR3nt,CDR3aa
.,TRBV7-8,many,TRBJ2-7,TGTGCCAGCAGCGCCCAGGGTCACGAGCAGTACTTC,CASSAQGHEQYF
.,TRBV29-1,.,TRBJ2-1,TGCAGCGTTGAAGATTGGCTAGCAGCCGACAATGTGCAGTTCTTC,CSVEDWLAADNVQFF
TRBD1,TRBV12-3/TRBV12-4,.,TRBJ1-2,TGTGCCAGCAGTTTAGTGGTAGGGGGCGGAGGAGGCTACATGTTC,CASSLVVGGGGGYMF
TRBD2,TRBV28,.,TRBJ2-7,TGTGCCAGCAGTTTCAGCGGGAGGCACTACGAGCAGTACTTC,CASSFSGRHYEQYF
TRBD2,TRBV11-1,.,TRBJ2-1,TGTGCCAGCAGCATAGCCCTAGCGGGCCTGTACAACGAGCAGTCCTTC,CASSIALAGLYNEQSF
.,TRBV4-1,.,TRBJ2-2,TGCGCCAGCAGCCAACACCCTGCTTGGAACACCGGGGAGCTGTTTTTT,CASSQHPAWNTGELFF
.,TRBV4-1,.,TRBJ2-7,TGCGCCTGCACCCAGTCTATAAGGTACGAGCAGTACTTC,CACTQSIRYEQYF
TRBD1,TRBV7-2,.,TRBJ2-7,TGTACCAACAGCTTGGGACAGGGCTACGAGCAGTACTTC,CTNSLGQGYEQYF
TRBD2,TRBV5-1,.,TRBJ2-1,TGCGCCAGCAGCTTCCTAGCGGGGCTTAATGAGCAGTTCTTC,CASSFLAGLNEQFF
TRBD1,TRBV29-1,.,TRBJ2-7,TGCAGCGTAGTGACAGGGGTTTATGCTTCGTCCTACGAACAGTACTTC,CSVVTGVYASSYEQYF
.,TRBV4-1,.,TRBJ2-5,TGCGCCAGCGGCCAAGAGGGTGCCGGGATTAGAGGGAGAGGAGAGACCCAGTACTTC,CASGQEGAGIRGRGETQYF
TRBD1,TRBV7-3,.,TRBJ1-1,TGTGCCAGCAGCGCCGACAGGGTGGGAACTGAAGCTTTCTTT,CASSADRVGTEAFF
.,TRBV11-1,.,TRBJ2-1,TGTGCCAGCAGCCTGGGACCCGTAGGTGAGCAGTTCTTT,CASSLGPVGEQFF
TRBD2,TRBV30,few,TRBJ2-5,TGTGCCTCCGGGACTAGCGGGAGGGCCGATGAGACCCAGTACTTC,CASGTSGRADETQYF
.,TRBV30,.,TRBJ2-3,TGTGCTTGGAGCAGGCCAGATATGCAGTATTTT,CAWSRPDMQYF
.,TRBV6-5,.,TRBJ2-5,TGTGCCAGCGGCTACTCGCTTAGGGAGGGGGAAGAGACCCAGTACTTC,CASGYSLREGEETQYF
.,TRBV10-3,many,TRBJ2-3,TGTGCCATCAGGGACCCTTTCACAGATACGCAGTATTTT,CAIRDPFTDTQYF
.,TRBV6-1,.,TRBJ1-2,TGTGCCAACAACAACCCAGCTTTTAACTATGGCTACACCTTC,CANNNPAFNYGYTF
.,TRBV10-2,many,TRBJ2-7,TGCGCGAGCGGAAGGAGGGACGAGCAGTACTTC,CASGRRDEQYF
TRBD1,TRBV6-6,.,TRBJ2-3,TGTGCCAGCAGTTACGGGACAGGGGGTGCAGATATGCAGTGTTTT,CASSYGTGGADMQCF
.,TRBV20-1,.,TRBJ1-1,TGTAGTGCTGGTCCAGGGGTGAACACTGAAGCTTCCTTT,CSAGPGVNTEASF
.,TRBV6-9,.,TRBJ2-7,TGTGTCAGCGGTTATATGAGTGGCGAGCAGTACTTC,CVSGYMSGEQYF
TRBD2,TRBV10-3,many,TRBJ2-7,TGTGCCATCAGTGAGTCAACTAGCGGGATCTACGAGCAGTACTTC,CAISESTSGIYEQYF
.,TRBV28,.,TRBJ2-7,TGTGCCAGCAGTAGGAGGACAGATTCATCCTACGAGCGGTACTTC,CASSRRTDSSYERYF